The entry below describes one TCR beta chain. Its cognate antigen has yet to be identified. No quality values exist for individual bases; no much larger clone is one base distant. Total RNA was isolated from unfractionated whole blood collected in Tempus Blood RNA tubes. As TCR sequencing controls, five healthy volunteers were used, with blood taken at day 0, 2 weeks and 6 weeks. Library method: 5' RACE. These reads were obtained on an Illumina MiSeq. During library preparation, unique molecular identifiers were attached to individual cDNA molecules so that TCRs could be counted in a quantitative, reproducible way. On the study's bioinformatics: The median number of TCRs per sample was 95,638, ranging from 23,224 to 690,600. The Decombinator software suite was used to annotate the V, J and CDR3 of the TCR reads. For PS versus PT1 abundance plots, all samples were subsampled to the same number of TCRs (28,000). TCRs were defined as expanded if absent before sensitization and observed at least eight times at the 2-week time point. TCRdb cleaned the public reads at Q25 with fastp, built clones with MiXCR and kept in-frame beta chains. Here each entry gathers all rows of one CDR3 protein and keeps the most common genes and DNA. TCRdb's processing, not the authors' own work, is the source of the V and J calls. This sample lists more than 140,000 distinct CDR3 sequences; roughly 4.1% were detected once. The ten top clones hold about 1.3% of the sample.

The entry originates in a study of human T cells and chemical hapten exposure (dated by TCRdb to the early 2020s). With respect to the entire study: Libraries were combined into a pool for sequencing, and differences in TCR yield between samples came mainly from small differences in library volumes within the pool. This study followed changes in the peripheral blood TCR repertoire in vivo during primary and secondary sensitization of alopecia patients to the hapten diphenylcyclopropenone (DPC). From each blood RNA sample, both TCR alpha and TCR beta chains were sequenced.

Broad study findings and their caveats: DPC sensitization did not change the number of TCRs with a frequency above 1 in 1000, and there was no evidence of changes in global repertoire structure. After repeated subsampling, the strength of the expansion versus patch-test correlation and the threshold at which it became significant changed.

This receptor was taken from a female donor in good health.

The nucleotide sequence is given as TGTGCCAGCAGTTGGGGGCGCAAAAACATTCAGTACTTC. This yields the protein CASSWGRKNIQYF. The rearrangement joined TRBV28 to TRBJ2-4, with a tentative D gene TRBD1 over 6 matching bases. From a lookup of the germline V gene, CDR1 and CDR2 are MDHEN and SYDVKM. Trimming at the junction amounts to 4 bases on V and 3 bases on J, and the germline ends lie 7 bases apart. Including the terminal cysteine and phenylalanine, the CDR3 comprises 13 residues. Only CDR3 DNA is held: 39 bases, read in frame from base 1.